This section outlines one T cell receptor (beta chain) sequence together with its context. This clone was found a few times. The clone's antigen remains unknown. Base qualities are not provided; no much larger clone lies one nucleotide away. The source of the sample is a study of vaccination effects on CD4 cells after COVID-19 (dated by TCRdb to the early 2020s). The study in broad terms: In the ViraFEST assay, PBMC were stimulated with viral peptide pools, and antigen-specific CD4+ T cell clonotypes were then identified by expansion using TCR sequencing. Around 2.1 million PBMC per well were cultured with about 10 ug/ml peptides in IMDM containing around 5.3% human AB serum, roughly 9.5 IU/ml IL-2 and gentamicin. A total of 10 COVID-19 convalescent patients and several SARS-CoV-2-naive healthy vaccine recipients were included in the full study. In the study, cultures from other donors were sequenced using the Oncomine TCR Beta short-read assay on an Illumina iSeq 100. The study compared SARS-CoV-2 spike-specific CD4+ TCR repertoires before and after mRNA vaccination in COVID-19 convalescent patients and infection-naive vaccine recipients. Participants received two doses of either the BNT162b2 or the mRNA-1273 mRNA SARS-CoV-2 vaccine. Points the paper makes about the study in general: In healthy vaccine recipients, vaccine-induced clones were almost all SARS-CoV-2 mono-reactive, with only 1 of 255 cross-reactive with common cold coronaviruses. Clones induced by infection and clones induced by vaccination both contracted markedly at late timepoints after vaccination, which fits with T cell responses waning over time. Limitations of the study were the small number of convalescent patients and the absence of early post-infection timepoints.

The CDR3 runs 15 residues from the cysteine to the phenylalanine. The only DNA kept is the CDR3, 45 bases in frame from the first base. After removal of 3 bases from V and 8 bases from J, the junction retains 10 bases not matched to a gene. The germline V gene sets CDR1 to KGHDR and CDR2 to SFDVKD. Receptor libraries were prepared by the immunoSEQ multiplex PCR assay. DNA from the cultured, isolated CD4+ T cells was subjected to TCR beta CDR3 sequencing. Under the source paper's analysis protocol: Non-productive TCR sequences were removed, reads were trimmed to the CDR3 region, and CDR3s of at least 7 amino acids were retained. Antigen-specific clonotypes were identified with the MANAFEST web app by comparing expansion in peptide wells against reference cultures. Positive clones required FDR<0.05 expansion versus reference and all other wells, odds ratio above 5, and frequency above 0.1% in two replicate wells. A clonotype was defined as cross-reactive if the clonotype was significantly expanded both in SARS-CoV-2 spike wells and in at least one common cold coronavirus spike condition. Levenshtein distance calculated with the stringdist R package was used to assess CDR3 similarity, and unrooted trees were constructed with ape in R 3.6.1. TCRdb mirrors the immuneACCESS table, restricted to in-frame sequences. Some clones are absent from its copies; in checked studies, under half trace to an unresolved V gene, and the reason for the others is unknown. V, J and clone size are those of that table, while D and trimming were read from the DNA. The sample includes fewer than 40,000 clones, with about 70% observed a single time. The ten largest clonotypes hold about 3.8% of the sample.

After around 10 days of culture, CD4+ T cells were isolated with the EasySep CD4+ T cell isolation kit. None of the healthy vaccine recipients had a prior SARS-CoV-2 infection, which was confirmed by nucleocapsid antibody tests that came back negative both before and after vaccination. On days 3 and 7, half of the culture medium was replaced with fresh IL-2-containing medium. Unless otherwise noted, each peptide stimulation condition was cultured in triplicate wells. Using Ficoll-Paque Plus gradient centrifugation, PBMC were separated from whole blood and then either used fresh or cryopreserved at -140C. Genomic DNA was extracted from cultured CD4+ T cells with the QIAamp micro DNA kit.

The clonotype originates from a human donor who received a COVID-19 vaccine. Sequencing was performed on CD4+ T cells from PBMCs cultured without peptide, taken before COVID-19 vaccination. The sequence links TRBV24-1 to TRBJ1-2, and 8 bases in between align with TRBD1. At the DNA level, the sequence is TGTGCCACCAGTGATGGACAGGGAGGGTTTGACGGCTACACCTTC. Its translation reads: CATSDGQGGFDGYTF.